The clone carrying this T cell receptor beta chain appeared many times. Its antigen is unknown. The record originates from a study of Graves' ophthalmopathy and Graves' hyperthyroidism. On the study more broadly: The authors collected peripheral blood at initial diagnosis, before any treatment. Study findings and constraints: Most expanded clonotypes from thyroid (those above 0.001 frequency) were also found in blood.

Donors with ophthalmopathy: moderate-to-severe activity, CAS ≥3, NOSPECS ≥4, duration under 3 months. Among the exclusions were patients with other autoimmune diseases, uncontrolled infections, pregnancy or lactation. CDR3 size: 15 residues. Germline CDR1 MNHEY, CDR2 SVGAGI. With 0 bases clipped from V and 4 bases from J, the junction kept 5 bases outside the gene matches. Amplification of TCR beta CDR3 regions used RNA transcripts. Second-round multiplex PCR came after first-round RT-PCR with HTBI primers. From the multiplex PCR reads, TCRdb called clonotypes with MiXCR, one entry per CDR3 protein. Found here are 200,000 to 250,000 distinct CDR3 sequences, 20% to 25% of them singletons; the top ten hold approximately 39%.

The source material was peripheral blood. The source of this sequence is a woman aged 50 to 65 with Graves' ophthalmopathy. V is TRBV6-5 and J is TRBJ2-7; 8 bases fit TRBD1. DNA for the CDR3: TGTGCCAGCAGTTACTCGTATCAGGGGGCGTACGAGCAGTACTTC. This sequence encodes CASSYSYQGAYEQYF.